This is a list of T cell receptor beta chains from one sample in a study of blood T cell repertoires in COVID-19. This table comes from immunoSEQ multiplex PCR, and its TCRdb copy is limited to in-frame clones, with some not included. The profile shows 150,000 or so clones, more than 75% of them singletons. Sequenced input: PBMCs or T cells enriched from blood (not recorded which). These receptors were obtained from a woman aged 50 to 60 who had recovered from COVID-19. Each CDR3 is given with its conserved first and last residue. D genes are given only for firm matches. A clone size is listed for some rows: how often the clone was seen (once, few, many), or a class if it is expanded.

J,D,size,V,DNA,CDR3
TRBJ1-1,.,few,TRBV30,TGTGCCTGGAGTGTACTGAGGGCTGAAGCTTTCTTT,CAWSVLRAEAFF
TRBJ2-1,TRBD2,once,TRBV7-3,TGTGCCAGCAGCCTGCTAGCGGGGGTCTACAATGAGCAGTTCTTC,CASSLLAGVYNEQFF
TRBJ2-2,TRBD2,.,TRBV4-1,TGCGCCAGCAGCCAACCCTGGGGGGGTTCCGGGGAGCTGTTTTTT,CASSQPWGGSGELFF
TRBJ1-6,.,.,TRBV7-9,TGTGCCAGCAGCTTACGGGACAAGAATTCACCCCTCCACTTT,CASSLRDKNSPLHF
TRBJ1-2,TRBD1,.,TRBV6-5,TGTGCCAGCAGGTACCGGACAGGGGTAGGCTATGGCTACACCTTC,CASRYRTGVGYGYTF
TRBJ2-5,TRBD1,.,TRBV5-8,TGTGCCAGCACCCGGGACAGGGTCCAAGAGACCCAGTACTTC,CASTRDRVQETQYF
TRBJ2-1,TRBD1,.,TRBV5-4,TGTGCCAGCAGCTTGCCGGGACAGTTAAGCTCCTACAATGAGCAGTTCTTC,CASSLPGQLSSYNEQFF
TRBJ2-7,TRBD1,.,TRBV7-2,TGTGCCAGCAGCTTATCCGGGAACAGGGGGCTCTACGAGCAGTACTTC,CASSLSGNRGLYEQYF
TRBJ1-1,.,.,TRBV25-1,TGTGCCAGCAAAGGTCCCGGCGGGGCTTTCTTT,CASKGPGGAFF
TRBJ2-5,TRBD1,once,TRBV9,TGTGCCAGCAGCGCCGATCCGGGACAGGGGGTATTGGAGACCCAGTACTTC,CASSADPGQGVLETQYF
TRBJ2-2,TRBD1,.,TRBV18,TGTGCCAGCTCACCTAGGATAGCCGGGACAGAGAACACCGGGGAGCTGTTTTTT,CASSPRIAGTENTGELFF
TRBJ2-2,TRBD2,.,TRBV13,TGTGCCAGCAGCTCACCGGGGGGACTCACCGGGGAGCTGTTTTTT,CASSSPGGLTGELFF
TRBJ2-5,.,.,TRBV4-3,TGCGCCAGCAGCCAAGAAACTAGCAAGGAGACCCAGTACTTC,CASSQETSKETQYF
TRBJ1-1,.,.,TRBV30,TGTGCCTGGGGAAACATGAACACTGAAGCTTTCTTT,CAWGNMNTEAFF
TRBJ1-1,TRBD1,.,TRBV2,TGTGCCAGCAAAGGGACAGGGGTAGGTGAAGCTTTCTTT,CASKGTGVGEAFF
TRBJ1-4,.,.,TRBV6-5,TGTGCCAGCAGTTACGGTCAGGGCACTAATGAAAAACTGTTTTTT,CASSYGQGTNEKLFF
TRBJ2-5,TRBD2,few,TRBV12-3/TRBV12-4,TGTGCCAGCAGTTACAGCGGGGGTGAGACCCAGTACTTC,CASSYSGGETQYF
TRBJ2-5,.,few,TRBV7-2,TGTGCCAGCAGCTTAGATATTAGCAGCCCAGAGACCCAGTACTTC,CASSLDISSPETQYF
TRBJ2-1,.,few,TRBV7-2,TGTGCCAGCAGTCCCACAGGGAACATGTACAATGAGCAGTTCTTC,CASSPTGNMYNEQFF
TRBJ2-7,TRBD1,.,TRBV7-2,TGTGCCAGCAGCCTCCCGGGACAGGGGACCTACGAGCAGTACTTC,CASSLPGQGTYEQYF
TRBJ2-6,.,once,TRBV5-1,TGCGCCAGCAGCTTGGAGGCGGGGTCTGGGGCCAACGTCCTGACTTTC,CASSLEAGSGANVLTF
TRBJ2-5,.,.,TRBV30,TGTGCCTGGACCCCGTCCCTCGAGACCCAGTACTTC,CAWTPSLETQYF
TRBJ2-2,TRBD2,.,TRBV5-1,TGCGCCAGCAGCTTGGTAGCGGGGGAAGGGACCGGGGAGCTGTTTTTT,CASSLVAGEGTGELFF
TRBJ2-4,TRBD1,.,TRBV6-5,TGTGCCAGCAGGGGGACAGAGCTAGCCAAAAACATTCAGTACTTC,CASRGTELAKNIQYF
TRBJ2-5,TRBD1,.,TRBV24-1,TGTGCCACCAGTGATGGGGGACAGGGGAGGTTTGGAGAGACCCAGTACTTC,CATSDGGQGRFGETQYF
TRBJ1-1,TRBD1,.,TRBV6-5,TGTGCCAGCAGCCTGAAACAGGGGGGCGCTGAAGCTTTCTTT,CASSLKQGGAEAFF
TRBJ2-2,TRBD1,.,TRBV30,TGTGCCTGGAGTCTTTGGGACAGCCTTGACACCGGGGAGCTGTTTTTT,CAWSLWDSLDTGELFF
TRBJ2-6,.,.,TRBV5-1,TGCGCCAGCAGCTTGGCCGCAGGGGCTGGGGCCAACGTCCTGACTTTC,CASSLAAGAGANVLTF
TRBJ1-2,.,.,TRBV6-5,TGTGCCATCACCCCGGGGGGCTTTTATGGCTACACCTTC,CAITPGGFYGYTF
TRBJ1-4,.,.,TRBV27,TGTGCCAGCAGTTTATCGCGCAGGGGAAATGAAAAACTGTTTTTT,CASSLSRRGNEKLFF
TRBJ1-5,.,.,TRBV4-1,TGCGCCAGCAGCCAGGGGGAGGGGACGGGCAATCAGCCCCAGCATTTT,CASSQGEGTGNQPQHF
TRBJ2-3,.,.,TRBV14,TGTGCCAGCAGCCAAGATTTGGACTGGAGAAACACAGATACGCAGTATTTT,CASSQDLDWRNTDTQYF
TRBJ1-2,TRBD1,once,TRBV7-6,TGTGCCAGCAGCTACTTGGGGCTGACAGGGAAGATTAACTATGGCTACACCTTC,CASSYLGLTGKINYGYTF
TRBJ1-5,.,.,TRBV7-2,TGTGCCAGCAGCTTCGACCCAACAGGCAATCAGCCCCAGCATTTT,CASSFDPTGNQPQHF
TRBJ1-5,TRBD1,.,TRBV18,TGTGCCAGCTCCCCTACTAGACAGGGGTATAGCAATCAGCCCCAGCATTTT,CASSPTRQGYSNQPQHF
TRBJ1-1,.,.,TRBV10-3,TGTGCCATCAGGGGGTCCTCGAGGGAAAACACTGAAGCTTTCTTT,CAIRGSSRENTEAFF
TRBJ2-3,TRBD2,.,TRBV19,TGTGCCAGCAGGACTAGCGGGGGCACCAGGGATACGCAGTATTTT,CASRTSGGTRDTQYF
TRBJ1-3,.,.,TRBV19,TGTGCCAGTAGTATCCCGACCGGGACAGGAAACACCATATATTTT,CASSIPTGTGNTIYF
TRBJ2-5,TRBD2,.,TRBV7-2,TGTGCCAGCAGCTTAGGATCCGGGACTAGCGGGGCGGAGACCCAGTACTTC,CASSLGSGTSGAETQYF
TRBJ1-5,TRBD1,.,TRBV7-8,TGTGCCAGCAGCCCCACCGACAGGGGCCCAGGTCAGCCCCAGCATTTT,CASSPTDRGPGQPQHF
TRBJ1-2,TRBD1,.,TRBV5-4,TGTGCCAGCAGCTTTCCGGGACAGGGTTTTCTCTATGGCTACACCTTC,CASSFPGQGFLYGYTF
TRBJ1-1,.,.,TRBV7-3,TGTGCCAGCAGCTCGCCGCCTGGACACCGGAACACTGAAGCTTTCTTT,CASSSPPGHRNTEAFF
TRBJ1-2,.,.,TRBV19,TGTGCCAGTAGTAAGACAACCATCACATCAGCTAACTATGGCTACACCTTC,CASSKTTITSANYGYTF
TRBJ1-1,.,.,TRBV5-1,TGCGCCAGCAGCCCCCGAACGGGAATGAACACTGAAGCTTTCTTT,CASSPRTGMNTEAFF
TRBJ2-2,TRBD1,.,TRBV4-1,TGCGCCAGCAGCCAAGAACCGGGACAGGGAATTTACACCGGGGAGCTGTTTTTT,CASSQEPGQGIYTGELFF
TRBJ2-1,TRBD2,.,TRBV6-2/TRBV6-3,TGTGCCAGCAGTCGAGCTAGCGGGGGGGCAGGGGCTGAGCAGTTCTTC,CASSRASGGAGAEQFF
TRBJ1-6,TRBD1,.,TRBV10-3,TGTGCCATCAGTGAACCGGGACAGGGGATCTCACCCCTCCACTTT,CAISEPGQGISPLHF
TRBJ2-5,TRBD2,.,TRBV11-3,TGTGCCAGCAGCTTAGCGGGGGGCCAAGAGACCCAGTACTTC,CASSLAGGQETQYF
TRBJ1-3,.,.,TRBV6-5,TGTGCCAGCAGTTCCCTGACAGACGGAAACACCATATATTTT,CASSSLTDGNTIYF
TRBJ1-1,.,.,TRBV27,TGTGCCAGCACGATCAGTTGGGGCAGGGGATCGGGAACAGCTGAAGCTTTCTTT,CASTISWGRGSGTAEAFF
TRBJ1-1,.,.,TRBV19,TGTGCCAGTAGTGGGCGGACGGGATGGACTGAAGCTTTCTTT,CASSGRTGWTEAFF
TRBJ1-3,.,.,TRBV2,TGTGCCAGCAGTGACCAAGAGGGAAACACCATATATTTT,CASSDQEGNTIYF
TRBJ1-2,.,.,TRBV18,TGTGCCAGCTCACCATCTCGACAGGTTCATGGCTACACCTTC,CASSPSRQVHGYTF
TRBJ2-2,TRBD2,.,TRBV7-2,TGTGCCAGCTCGTGGGGGGGTACCGGGGAGCTGTTTTTT,CASSWGGTGELFF
TRBJ1-2,.,.,TRBV7-3,TGTGCCAGCAGCTTATCGGCAACATTCTACAGGGTTGCAAACTATGGCTACACCTTC,CASSLSATFYRVANYGYTF